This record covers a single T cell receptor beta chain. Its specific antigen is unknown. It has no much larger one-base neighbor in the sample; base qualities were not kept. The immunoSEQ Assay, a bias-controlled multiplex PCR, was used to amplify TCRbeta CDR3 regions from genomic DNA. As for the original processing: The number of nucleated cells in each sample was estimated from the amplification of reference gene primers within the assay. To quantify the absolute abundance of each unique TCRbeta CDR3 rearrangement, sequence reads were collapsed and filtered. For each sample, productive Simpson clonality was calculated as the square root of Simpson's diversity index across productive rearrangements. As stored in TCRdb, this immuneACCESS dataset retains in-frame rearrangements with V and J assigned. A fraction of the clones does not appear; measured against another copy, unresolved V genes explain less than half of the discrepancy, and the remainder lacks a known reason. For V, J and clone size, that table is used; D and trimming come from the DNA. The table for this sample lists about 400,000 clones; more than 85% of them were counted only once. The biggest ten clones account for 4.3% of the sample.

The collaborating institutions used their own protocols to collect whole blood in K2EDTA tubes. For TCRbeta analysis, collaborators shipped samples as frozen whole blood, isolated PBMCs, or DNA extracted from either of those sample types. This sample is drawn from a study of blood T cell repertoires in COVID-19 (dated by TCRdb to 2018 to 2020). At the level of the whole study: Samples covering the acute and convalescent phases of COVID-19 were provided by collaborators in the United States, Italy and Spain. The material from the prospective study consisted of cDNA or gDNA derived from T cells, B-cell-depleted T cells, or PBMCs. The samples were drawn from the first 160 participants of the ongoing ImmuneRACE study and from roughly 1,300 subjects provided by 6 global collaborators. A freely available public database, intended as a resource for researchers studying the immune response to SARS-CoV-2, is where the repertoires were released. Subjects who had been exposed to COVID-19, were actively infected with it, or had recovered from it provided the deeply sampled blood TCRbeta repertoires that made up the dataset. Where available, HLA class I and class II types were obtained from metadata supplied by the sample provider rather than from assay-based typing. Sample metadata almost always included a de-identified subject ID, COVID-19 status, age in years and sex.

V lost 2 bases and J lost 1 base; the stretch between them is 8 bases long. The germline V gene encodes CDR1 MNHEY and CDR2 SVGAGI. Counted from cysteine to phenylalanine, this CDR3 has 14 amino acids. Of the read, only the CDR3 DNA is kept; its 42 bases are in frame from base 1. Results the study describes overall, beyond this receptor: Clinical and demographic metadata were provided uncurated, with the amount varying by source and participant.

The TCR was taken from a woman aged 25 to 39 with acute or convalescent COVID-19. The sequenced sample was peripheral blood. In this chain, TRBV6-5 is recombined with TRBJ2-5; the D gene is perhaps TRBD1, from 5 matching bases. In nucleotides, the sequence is TGTGCCAGCAGTTACAGGGGCCCCCAAGAGACCCAGTACTTC. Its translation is CASSYRGPQETQYF.